Below, one T cell receptor (beta chain) is given with its context. This clonotype was counted many times. This receptor's antigen is unknown. Base qualities are not at hand, and no much larger clone is one base apart. The library was built by means of RACE. The data were produced on a NextSeq 500. During library preparation, unique molecular identifiers were attached to individual cDNA molecules so that TCRs could be counted quantitatively and reproducibly. Each blood RNA sample was used to sequence both TCR alpha and TCR beta chains. Per the source publication's procedure: Samples had a median of about 96,000 TCRs, with a range from roughly 23,224 to 750,000. V, J and CDR3 annotation of the TCR reads was carried out using the Decombinator software suite. To make PS versus PT1 abundance plots, every sample was subsampled to the same number of TCRs (28,000). TCRs were defined as expanded if absent before sensitization and observed at least eight times at the 2-week time point. TCRdb reran the public reads through fastp at Q25 and MiXCR, keeping productive beta chains. Entries that share a CDR3 protein sequence are merged under the most common genes and DNA. TCRdb, not the authors, supplied the V and J calls. This sample is represented by over 75,000 distinct CDR3 sequences; under 9% of them were singletons. The ten largest clones add up to approximately 1.5% of the sample.

In the paper's terms, the time point label means: patch test 1, 2 weeks after DPC sensitization. Explained via the paper, the treatment or condition label denotes: therapeutic diphenylcyclopropenone sensitization with weekly scalp DPC. At each patch-test visit, blood was drawn before the patch test was applied. Patients were considered eligible if aged 18 to 70, diagnosed with alopecia and deemed suitable for DPC therapy, and patients were excluded if pregnant. Total RNA was extracted from unfractionated whole blood collected in Tempus Blood RNA tubes. The data are from a study of human T cells and chemical hapten exposure (dated by TCRdb to the early 2020s). Concerning the study at large: For sensitization, 2% DPC in acetone was applied to a 2 cm by 2 cm area of upper inner arm skin. Throughout the study period of roughly 24 weeks, patients also received therapeutic DPC doses to the scalp every week. Patch tests used Finn chambers with 0.01% DPC on the upper back, scored after 6 days by International Contact Dermatitis Research Group standards. The mostly female patient cohort included alopecia areata with under or over 50% scalp involvement, alopecia totalis and alopecia universalis. Libraries were pooled for sequencing, and per-sample TCR yields varied mainly because of small differences in library volumes within the pool. Peripheral blood TCR repertoire changes were tracked in vivo in alopecia patients during primary and secondary sensitization to the hapten diphenylcyclopropenone (DPC). Patient blood was sampled pre-sensitization (week 0) and at 2, 6 and about 24 weeks after DPC sensitization. Blood for TCR sequencing was provided by twenty-nine alopecia patients at one to four time points (pre-sensitization, 2, 6 and 24 weeks).

The germline V gene (reference sequence) yields SEHNR for CDR1 and FQNEAQ for CDR2. Including the terminal cysteine and phenylalanine, the CDR3 comprises 14 residues. The retained sequence is limited to the CDR3, 42 bases, with the frame set at the first base. V loses 6 bases at its end and J loses 5 bases; junction bases beyond the gene matches: 6. Study-wide conclusions, independent of this receptor: All patients had alopecia, a presumed autoimmune disease, so their immune response might differ from that of healthy individuals. Significantly more large CDR3 similarity clusters were formed by expanded TCRs than by pre-sensitization or healthy control sets, consistent with antigen-driven responses. After repeated subsampling, the strength of the expansion versus patch-test correlation and the threshold at which it became significant changed. No change with DPC sensitization was found in the number of TCRs above 1 in 1000 frequency, and no evidence of global repertoire structure alterations was found. The number of PT1 expanded TCRs positively correlated with patch test score, significant at thresholds 8, 16 and 32 but not 4.

Here the chain combines TRBV7-9 and TRBJ2-1; TRBD1 aligns with 8 central bases. The sequencing used whole blood, collected in connection with sensitization to the hapten diphenylcyclopropenone (DPC). This receptor was taken from a woman in her 30s with alopecia areata. Some clones in this sample may be carry-over from other donors' samples. The base sequence is TGTGCCAGCAGACCGGACAGGGTCAACAATGAGCAGTTCTTC. It is translated as CASRPDRVNNEQFF.